The 24 T cell receptor beta chains reported below all come from one sample, sequenced in a study of shared clonotypes between healthy human individuals (dated by TCRdb to 2018 to 2021). The library was produced with the immunoSEQ multiplex PCR assay. Not all clones reach the TCRdb copy of this immuneACCESS table, which keeps in-frame sequences only. Checked studies attribute under half of the gap to unresolved V genes and leave the rest unexplained. Here the sample has 550,000 to 800,000 clones; about 92% occur a single time. The top ten clonotypes cover approximately 35% of the sample. Sequences were obtained from memory CD8+ T cells from PBMCs. Taken with the paper, the label for cell subset or site translates to: CD45RO+ cells pooled with CCR7-negative TemRA cells. Every receptor here comes from a man between 18 and 35 years old in good health. Some clones in this sample may be carry-over from other donors' samples.

The chain links TRBV6-5 to TRBJ2-5; D is undetermined. The CDR3 has 15 amino acids. Trimming took 6 bases from V and 1 from J, leaving 15 bases between them. The V gene's germline CDR1 is MNHEY and CDR2 SVGAGI. Here the CDR3 reads CASRSSGAFQETQYF. DNA of the CDR3: TGTGCCAGCAGATCCTCTGGTGCTTTCCAAGAGACCCAGTACTTC.

The chain recombines TRBV7-3 with TRBJ2-7; D call uncertain. The CDR3 runs 13 residues. Trimming cost V 5 bases and J 5 bases, with 13 bases left between them. CDR1 and CDR2 from the germline V gene are SGHTA and FQGTGA. CDR3 loop: CASSPYGSHEQYF. CDR3 nucleotide sequence: TGTGCCAGCAGCCCCTACGGCAGCCACGAGCAGTACTTC.

This chain joins TRBV7-9 and TRBJ2-5, with D unclear. TRBJ2-7 matches the DNA end more closely, so the J call is doubtful. Germline-derived CDR1 and CDR2 are SEHNR and FQNEAQ (reference sequence). CDR3 length: 13 amino acids. CDR3 in amino acids: CASSGTDGYEQYF. The CDR3 coding sequence is TGTGCCAGCAGCGGCACCGACGGCTACGAGCAGTACTTC.

This rearrangement joins TRBV28 to TRBJ2-7; the match to TRBD1 covers 9 bases. CDR3 length: 14 residues. The J segment lost 7 bases and the V segment lost 5 bases, leaving 9 bases of the junction unmatched. From germline, CDR1 is MDHEN and CDR2 SYDVKM. DNA of the CDR3: TGTGCCAGCAGTATCCGTACAGGGGGCAGGGAGCAGTACTTC. Its translation is CASSIRTGGREQYF.

The chain joins TRBV5-6 to TRBJ2-7; D gene unclear. The CDR3 loop spans 14 amino acids. Per germline, CDR1 SGHDT and CDR2 YYEEEE. V shed 5 bases and J shed 7 bases, with 19 bases lying between them. CDR3 sequence reads: CASSLYPPAKEQYF. The CDR3, as DNA: TGTGCCAGCAGTTTATATCCTCCGGCGAAGGAGCAGTACTTC.

This clone was detected only once. The chain employs TRBV4-1 and TRBJ2-7; 9 bases align to TRBD2. The CDR3 is 19 amino acids. V gave up 0 bases and J gave up 0 bases; unmatched junction bases: 12. The V gene's germline CDR1 is MGHRA and CDR2 YSYEKL. The CDR3 DNA sequence: TGCGCCAGCAGCCAAGATCTTCCACTAGCGGGCCGGAACTCCTACGAGCAGTACTTC. Translated: CASSQDLPLAGRNSYEQYF.

The chain uses TRBV5-5 and TRBJ1-2; 7 bases map to TRBD1. There are 17 residues in the CDR3. J gave up 0 bases and V 5 bases, and 13 bases lay outside the gene matches. Germline V gene lookup returns CDR1 SGHKS and CDR2 YYEKEE (reference sequence). Here the CDR3 DNA reads TGTGCCAGCAGGCCAACAACCGGGACAGCAGCTAACTATGGCTACACCTTC. Translation: CASRPTTGTAANYGYTF.

V usage is TRBV6-4 and J usage is TRBJ2-3; D call uncertain. The V end was cut by 0 bases, the J end by 2 bases, with 6 bases between. Per germline, CDR1 MRHNA and CDR2 SNTAGT. The CDR3 spans 14 residues. This chain's CDR3 is CASSDSGITDTQYF. CDR3 bases: TGTGCCAGCAGTGACTCAGGGATCACAGATACGCAGTATTTT.

The genes are TRBV2 and TRBJ2-5; 7 nucleotides match TRBD2. Trimming at V came to 4 bases and at J to 2 bases, leaving 13 bases not matched to a gene. The CDR3 runs to 17 residues. The germline gives CDR1 SNHLY, CDR2 FYNNEI. The CDR3 sequence is CASSVVGGGLEQETQYF. CDR3 bases: TGTGCCAGCAGTGTTGTCGGGGGAGGGCTGGAGCAAGAGACCCAGTACTTC.

The chain couples TRBV4-1 to TRBJ1-2, with D unresolved. V was shortened by 1 base and J by 7 bases, with 19 bases between the two germline ends. Germline V gene sequence: CDR1 MGHRA, CDR2 YSYEKL. The CDR3 runs to 16 residues. The CDR3 DNA is TGCGCCAGCAGCCAAGTAGGCGGTGGAGCCCTTGGTGGCTACACCTTC. Amino acids: CASSQVGGGALGGYTF.

The V call is TRBV6-5, the J call TRBJ2-5; TRBD1 matches at 9 bases. With 0 bases clipped from V and 4 bases from J, the junction kept 3 bases outside the gene matches. The CDR3 loop spans 15 amino acids. From germline, CDR1 is MNHEY and CDR2 SVGAGI. Written as DNA, the CDR3 is TGTGCCAGCAGTTACTCCGGGACAGGGTCAGAGACCCAGTACTTC. Its translation: CASSYSGTGSETQYF.

The chain carries TRBV7-8 and TRBJ2-7, with D uncertain. Between the trimmed V and J ends, which lost 1 base and 9 bases, there was a span of 13 bases. Per the germline V gene, CDR1 is SGHVS and CDR2 is FQNEAQ. This CDR3 is 13 amino acids long. This chain's CDR3 is CASSLGTSLGQYF. Written as DNA, the CDR3 is TGTGCCAGCAGCTTAGGGACGAGCCTCGGGCAGTACTTC.

At least ten counts were recorded for this clone. V usage is TRBV6-1 and J usage is TRBJ1-1; D is ambiguous. Germline V gene sequence: CDR1 MNHNS, CDR2 SASEGT. V lost 5 bases and J 11 bases, leaving 12 bases between the germline ends. The CDR3 sequence is 11 residues long. This chain's CDR3 is CASSYHRRAFF. In DNA form, the CDR3 reads TGTGCCAGCAGTTACCACCGGAGGGCTTTCTTT.

The count of this clone is one. V and J are TRBV6-5 and TRBJ1-1; D may be TRBD1 (5 bases). This CDR3 contains 13 residues. Germline assignment: CDR1 MNHEY and CDR2 SVGAGI. The V gene lost 7 bases and the J gene lost 9 bases, with 18 bases spanning the gap. DNA for the CDR3: TGTGCCAGCACTCCCTTGGGGGGGTATCAAGCTTTCTTT. Its protein is CASTPLGGYQAFF.

The rearrangement uses TRBV4-2 and TRBJ2-3; 9 bases fit TRBD2. The CDR3 runs 16 residues. V gave up 1 base and J gave up 2 bases; unmatched junction bases: 4. Germline CDR1 LGHNA, CDR2 YNFKEQ. CDR3 DNA: TGTGCCAGCAGCCAAGGACTAGCGGACCTCACAGATACGCAGTATTTT. Translating it yields CASSQGLADLTDTQYF.

The rearrangement joins TRBV27 to TRBJ2-2; no reliable D call. Germline assignment: CDR1 MNHEY and CDR2 SMNVEV (reference sequence). V was clipped by 2 bases and J by 6 bases, with 7 bases between them. There are 13 residues in the CDR3. The CDR3 coding sequence is TGTGCCAGCAGTTTAGGGGTAGCCGGGGAGCTGTTTTTT. It translates to CASSLGVAGELFF.

The chain uses TRBV7-9 and TRBJ2-1, with D hard to call. The CDR3 extends over 14 amino acids. Deletions cut 6 bases from V and 8 bases from J, with 17 bases between. Germline loops: CDR1 SEHNR, CDR2 FQNEAQ (reference sequence). CDR3 protein: CASSDKGRSHEQFF. The DNA for the CDR3 is TGTGCCAGCAGTGACAAAGGACGAAGCCATGAGCAGTTCTTC.

The chain uses TRBV2 and TRBJ2-1, with TRBD1 identical over 8 bases. Per the germline V gene, CDR1 is SNHLY and CDR2 is FYNNEI. The CDR3 sequence is 15 residues long. V was pared by 3 bases and J by 7 bases, with 8 bases of the junction left unmatched. CDR3 bases: TGTGCCAGCAGTGACCCGGAGACAGGGGTGAATGAGCAGTTCTTC. It is translated as CASSDPETGVNEQFF.

The chain joins TRBV4-1 to TRBJ2-5; TRBD2 aligns across 8 bases. This CDR3 is 16 amino acids long. V was pared by 4 bases and J by 1 base, with 8 bases of the junction left unmatched. Per germline, CDR1 MGHRA and CDR2 YSYEKL. The CDR3 coding sequence is TGCGCCAGCAGCCTTAGAAGCGGGGGAATCCAAGAGACCCAGTACTTC. Translating gives CASSLRSGGIQETQYF.

The chain links TRBV27 to TRBJ2-7, with 12 positions matching TRBD2. V shed 0 bases, J shed 7 bases, and the junction held 4 bases outside the gene matches. The CDR3 is 15 amino acids. Germline CDR1 and CDR2: MNHEY and SMNVEV (reference sequence). CDR3 bases: TGTGCCAGCAGTTTATCGAGAGGACTAGCGGGAGAGCAGTACTTC. Its protein product is CASSLSRGLAGEQYF.

This clone was recorded once. The V and J genes are TRBV9 and TRBJ2-7, with 13 bases matching TRBD2. The CDR3 consists of 16 residues. V gave up 2 bases and J gave up 3 bases; unmatched junction bases: 5. Germline values: CDR1 SGDLS, CDR2 YYNGEE. CDR3 region: CASSVRLAGGLYEQYF. The DNA of the CDR3 is TGTGCCAGCAGCGTCCGACTAGCGGGGGGACTCTACGAGCAGTACTTC. Full variable domain (rest looked up from reference TRBV9 and TRBJ2-7): DSGVTQTPKHLITATGQRVTLRCSPRSGDLSVYWYQQSLDQGLQFLIQYYNGEERAKGNILERFSAQQFPDLHSELNLSSLELGDSALYFCASSVRLAGGLYEQYFGPGTRLTVT.

The rearrangement uses TRBV5-4 and TRBJ2-5; D assignment may be TRBD1 or TRBD2 (5 bases each). The length of the CDR3 is 18 residues. Germline loops: CDR1 SGHNT, CDR2 YYREEE (reference sequence). V was shortened by 1 base and J by 0 bases, with 19 bases between the two germline ends. CDR3 bases: TGTGCCAGCAGCTTGAAGCAAGGGACGGGCTGGTACCAAGAGACCCAGTACTTC. Amino acid sequence: CASSLKQGTGWYQETQYF.

This clone appeared once. The chain joins TRBV7-6 to TRBJ2-1; 9 nucleotides match TRBD2. The CDR3 runs to 19 residues. V lost 1 base and J lost 4; bases outside the gene matches: 14. Germline loops: CDR1 SGHVS, CDR2 FNYEAQ. This chain's CDR3 is CASSLDRTSEAGFYNEQFF. The CDR3 DNA reads as TGTGCCAGCAGCTTAGACAGGACTAGCGAAGCGGGGTTTTACAATGAGCAGTTCTTC.

The V and J genes are TRBV4-1 and TRBJ2-3; a weak D match, TRBD2 (5 bases). CDR1 and CDR2 (germline): MGHRA, YSYEKL. V lost 3 bases, J lost 4 bases, and 11 bases lay in between. This CDR3 region has 14 residues. DNA of the CDR3: TGCGCCAGCAGCCAGCTACTAGAGGCAGATACGCAGTATTTT. This gives the protein CASSQLLEADTQYF.